These 22 T cell receptor beta chains originate from one sample sequenced in a study of blood T cell repertoires in COVID-19. Assay: immunoSEQ multiplex PCR; the TCRdb copy retains only in-frame clones and omits some. The repertoire holds approximately 220,000 clones, with around 83% as singletons. The source material was peripheral blood. The receptors shown here come from a woman in her 50s with acute or convalescent COVID-19.

V is TRBV20-1 and J is TRBJ1-2; no clear D. Trimming cost V 6 bases and J 8 bases, with 10 bases left between them. The length of the CDR3 is 10 residues. Germline CDR1 is DFQATT and CDR2 is SNEGSKA (reference sequence). CDR3 sequence reads: CSAGVGGYTF. The CDR3 DNA reads as TGCAGTGCCGGGGTGGGGGGCTACACCTTC.

This chain uses TRBV27 with TRBJ1-6, with D possibly being TRBD1 (5 bases). The CDR3 totals 15 residues. V lost 8 bases and J lost 0, with 11 bases in between. Looked up from germline, CDR1 is MNHEY and CDR2 is SMNVEV (reference sequence). Here the CDR3 DNA reads TGTGCCAGCGGAAGCGACAGCTCCTATAATTCACCCCTCCACTTT. It codes for CASGSDSSYNSPLHF.

This clone was counted once. This chain links TRBV24-1 with TRBJ2-1; D may be TRBD2 (6 bases). CDR1 is KGHDR, CDR2 SFDVKD, per germline. V shed 2 bases and J shed 3 bases, with 19 bases lying between them. The CDR3 sequence is 18 residues long. The CDR3 is CATSDSSRTTHYYNEQFF. Here the CDR3 DNA reads TGTGCCACCAGTGATTCTTCTCGGACTACTCACTACTACAATGAGCAGTTCTTC.

The gene calls are TRBV5-1 and TRBJ1-2, with 9 bases that match TRBD1. J lost 3 bases, V lost 3 bases, and 6 bases had no gene match. The CDR3 runs 15 residues. Germline V gene sequence: CDR1 SGHRS, CDR2 YFSETQ. In nucleotides, the CDR3 is TGCGCCAGCAGCTCGGGACAGGGAAGAGACTATGGCTACACCTTC. Protein: CASSSGQGRDYGYTF.

The chain recombines TRBV4-1 with TRBJ2-7; 8 bases map to TRBD2. Germline loops: CDR1 MGHRA, CDR2 YSYEKL. After removal of 4 bases from V and 5 bases from J, the junction contained 4 bases not matched to a gene. There are 13 residues in the CDR3. This CDR3 reads CASSRGLAHEQYF. The CDR3 bases are TGCGCCAGCAGCCGAGGACTAGCCCACGAGCAGTACTTC.

DNA for the CDR3: TGCGCCAGCAGCCGGGAGCAAGAGACCCAGTACTTC. As protein: CASSREQETQYF. The V gene is TRBV10-1, the J gene TRBJ2-5; D is perhaps TRBD2 (6 bases). The CDR3 is 12 residues long. Germline-derived CDR1 and CDR2 are WNHNN and SYGVQD (reference sequence). Trimming pared 6 bases from V and 2 bases from J, leaving 7 bases between.

The V gene is TRBV20-1, the J gene TRBJ2-2, with unresolved D. CDR1 DFQATT and CDR2 SNEGSKA come from the germline V gene (reference sequence). V shed 3 bases and J shed 3 bases, with 20 bases lying between them. This CDR3 region has 17 residues. The CDR3 DNA reads TGCAGTGCTAGTCGCCGGCCTGGGCGTTTGGACACCGGGGAGCTGTTTTTT. It yields the protein CSASRRPGRLDTGELFF.

V usage is TRBV4-1 and J usage is TRBJ2-3; 8 nucleotides match TRBD2. Germline V gene data show CDR1 as MGHRA and CDR2 as YSYEKL. Trimming removed 0 bases from V and 3 bases from J; junction bases left unmatched: 17. The CDR3 contains 20 residues. In nucleotides, the CDR3 is TGCGCCAGCAGCCAAGATCTCGGTTTCCAAGCGGGAGTTAAAACAGATACGCAGTATTTT. Translation gives CASSQDLGFQAGVKTDTQYF.

V is TRBV15 and J is TRBJ1-5; D may be TRBD1 (5 bases). CDR1 is LNHNV, CDR2 YYDKDF, per germline (reference sequence). Trimming left V 0 bases short and J 7 bases short, with 13 bases between. The CDR3 is 15 amino acids. The CDR3 bases are TGTGCCACCAGCAGAGATTCGGCAGGGCGGCAGCCCCAGCATTTT. It encodes CATSRDSAGRQPQHF.

The genes are TRBV6-1 and TRBJ2-7, with 8 bases matching TRBD1. This CDR3 has 18 amino acids. Germline CDR1 and CDR2: MNHNS and SASEGT. V lost 3 bases, J lost 2 bases, and 15 bases stayed unmatched. CDR3 residues: CASSDRWAGGAVAYEQYF. CDR3 DNA: TGTGCCAGCAGTGATCGATGGGCAGGGGGCGCGGTAGCCTACGAGCAGTACTTC.

The chain combines TRBV2 with TRBJ2-7; TRBD2 matches 9 bases. Germline trimming cut 6 bases from V and 2 bases from J; bases unmatched to any gene: 5. Germline lookup yields CDR1 SNHLY and CDR2 FYNNEI. The CDR3 runs to 14 residues. CDR3 sequence: CASRYSGRPYEQYF. The CDR3 bases are TGTGCCAGCAGGTATAGCGGGAGACCCTACGAGCAGTACTTC.

A remark on this clone: One end of the junction is discordant with germline, which a read error may explain. The gene calls are TRBV5-1 and TRBJ1-1; D gene unclear. The CDR3 sequence is 14 residues long. Germline V gives CDR1 SGHRS, CDR2 YFSETQ. This CDR3 is CASSLGAGHTETFF. CDR3 bases: TGCGCCAGCAGCTTGGGGGCAGGCCACACTGAAACTTTCTTT.

V is TRBV7-3 and J is TRBJ1-1; a possible D gene is TRBD1 (5 bases). The CDR3 is made up of 15 amino acids. Trimming shortened V by 0 bases and J by 2 bases, and 10 bases separated the two germline ends. Germline-derived CDR1 and CDR2 are SGHTA and FQGTGA. CDR3: CASSLTGGANTEAFF. The CDR3 DNA reads as TGTGCCAGCAGCTTAACGGGGGGAGCCAACACTGAAGCTTTCTTT.

The chain employs TRBV18 and TRBJ1-1; TRBD1 matches at 8 bases. The CDR3 has 14 amino acids. Unmatched junction bases numbered 7, after V lost 5 bases and J lost 5 bases. Germline loops: CDR1 KGHSH, CDR2 LQKENI. CDR3 loop: CASSTSGGRTEAFF. In DNA form, the CDR3 reads TGTGCCAGCTCAACTTCAGGGGGCCGTACTGAAGCTTTCTTT.

CDR3 sequence: CATNQGQLGIQYF. CDR3 DNA sequence: TGTGCCACCAACCAAGGACAGCTAGGCATTCAGTACTTC. V and J are TRBV15 and TRBJ2-4, with a weak D call TRBD1 (6 bases). This CDR3 contains 13 residues. Trimming stripped 7 bases from V and 9 bases from J, with 16 bases between. Per germline, CDR1 LNHNV and CDR2 YYDKDF (reference sequence).

This clone was picked up a small number of times. CDR3: CASSLTSGTTDTQYF. The CDR3 DNA reads as TGTGCCAGCAGCCTGACTAGCGGGACCACAGATACGCAGTATTTT. This sequence joins TRBV11-2 and TRBJ2-3; TRBD2 aligns across 11 bases. CDR1 and CDR2 (germline): SGHAT, FQNNGV. Trimming removed 5 bases from V and 2 bases from J; junction bases left unmatched: 3. This CDR3 region has 15 residues.

This rearrangement joins TRBV5-6 to TRBJ1-4, with D perhaps matching TRBD1 (6 bases). With 0 bases removed from V and 10 bases from J, the gap between germline ends came to 19 bases. The CDR3 contains 16 residues. CDR1 and CDR2 from the germline V gene are SGHDT and YYEEEE. The CDR3 loop reads CASSLAKTGLWGKLFF. CDR3 bases: TGTGCCAGCAGCTTGGCCAAGACAGGCCTATGGGGAAAACTGTTTTTT.

The chain is built from TRBV11-3 and TRBJ2-1; 10 bases agree with TRBD2. The CDR3 loop spans 15 amino acids. Per the germline V gene, CDR1 is SGHNT and CDR2 is YENEEA. Losses at the gene ends were 5 bases for V and 7 bases for J; bases not matched to a gene: 8. The CDR3 reads CASSPILAGWNEQFF. The CDR3 nucleotides are TGTGCCAGCAGCCCCATACTAGCGGGATGGAATGAGCAGTTCTTC.

Worth noting for this clone: The sample holds other DNA sequences that translate to the same CDR3. The chain recombines TRBV18 with TRBJ2-7, with 11 bases that match TRBD1. Germline CDR1 is KGHSH and CDR2 is LQKENI. The CDR3 runs to 13 residues. Trimming at V came to 4 bases and at J to 6 bases, leaving 2 bases not matched to a gene. CDR3 amino acids: CASSRDRGAEQYF. For the CDR3, the DNA is TGTGCCAGCTCACGGGACAGGGGGGCCGAGCAGTACTTC. The variable domain in full, with the rest retrieved from reference TRBV18 and TRBJ2-7, is NAGVMQNPRHLVRRRGQEARLRCSPMKGHSHVYWYRQLPEEGLKFMVYLQKENIIDESGMPKERFSAEFPKEGPSILRIQQVVRGDSAAYFCASSRDRGAEQYFGPGTRLTVT.

The V gene is TRBV9, the J gene TRBJ1-3, with unresolved D. Per germline, CDR1 SGDLS and CDR2 YYNGEE. This CDR3 is built from 13 residues. V lost 2 bases, J lost 11 bases, and 14 bases lay in between. The CDR3 coding sequence is TGTGCCAGCAGCGTCGTCGGGGAGTTTCCCATATATTTT. This sequence encodes CASSVVGEFPIYF.

The chain couples TRBV6-5 to TRBJ1-6, with no clear D. The length of the CDR3 is 14 residues. Germline V gene sequence: CDR1 MNHEY, CDR2 SVGAGI. Trimming removed 8 bases at V and 2 bases at J, with 10 bases between. CDR3 loop: CASFPRAYNSPLHF. CDR3 nucleotide sequence: TGTGCCAGCTTCCCCCGGGCCTATAATTCACCCCTCCACTTT.

This CDR3 is CASSYRNEQFF. CDR3 sequence (DNA): TGTGCCAGTAGTTACAGGAATGAGCAGTTCTTC. The chain links TRBV19 to TRBJ2-1, with a possible D match to TRBD1 (5 bases). The germline V gene has CDR1 LNHDA and CDR2 SQIVND (reference sequence). V lost 5 bases and J 7 bases, leaving 6 bases between the germline ends. The CDR3 has 11 residues.